These 14 T cell receptor beta chains were all obtained from the same sample, sequenced in a study of response to subunit inactivated influenza vaccine. TCRdb re-called the RT-PCR reads with MiXCR, one entry per CDR3 protein. The sample yields 500,000 to 600,000 distinct CDR3 sequences, less than 10% seen once. The sample was PBMCs from blood, taken less than 25 months after vaccination. These receptors were taken from a man in his fifties or sixties who received an inactivated influenza vaccine.

The chain employs TRBV5-6 and TRBJ2-7, with D tentatively TRBD1 or TRBD2 (5 bases each). The CDR3 totals 13 residues. Trimming cost V 8 bases and J 4 bases, with 16 bases left between them. CDR1 and CDR2 (germline): SGHDT, YYEEEE. DNA for the CDR3: TGTGCCAGGAGCCCCGGGACCCAGTACGAGCAGTACTTC. It is translated as CARSPGTQYEQYF.

The V call is TRBV6-1, the J call TRBJ2-7; the D gene is possibly TRBD2 (6 bases). The CDR3 length is 18 residues. Germline values: CDR1 MNHNS, CDR2 SASEGT. V was trimmed by 1 base and J by 1 base, leaving 20 bases between them. CDR3 nucleotides: TGTGCCAGCAGTGAAGTCCGGACGGTCCTCGGGAGTTCCTACGAGCAGTACTTC. Amino acid sequence: CASSEVRTVLGSSYEQYF.

The chain combines TRBV20-1 with TRBJ2-5; tentative D call: TRBD2 (5 bases). The V end lost 0 bases, the J end lost 2 bases, and 13 bases lay between the germline ends. Germline lookup yields CDR1 DFQATT and CDR2 SNEGSKA (reference sequence). This CDR3 region has 15 residues. The DNA for the CDR3 is TGCAGTGCTAGAGATTATGCCACTAGGCAAGAGACCCAGTACTTC. It yields the protein CSARDYATRQETQYF.

This clonotype was seen a handful of times. The V gene is TRBV12-3 or TRBV12-4, the J gene TRBJ2-2; tentative D call: TRBD1 (6 bases). This CDR3 has 14 amino acids. Trimming took off 7 bases at V and 0 bases at J, with 9 bases between the two ends. The CDR3: CASKGQTNTGELFF. In DNA form, the CDR3 reads TGTGCCAGCAAAGGACAGACGAACACCGGGGAGCTGTTTTTT.

The chain uses TRBV3-1 and TRBJ1-2; D is possibly TRBD1 (5 bases). Germline V gene data show CDR1 as LGHDT and CDR2 as YNNKEL (reference sequence). The CDR3 sequence is 18 residues long. Trimming took 2 bases from V and 2 from J, leaving 21 bases between them. The CDR3 reads CASSQHSEVKKGNYGYTF. In DNA form, the CDR3 reads TGTGCCAGCAGCCAACACAGCGAAGTCAAAAAGGGGAACTATGGCTACACCTTC.

CDR3 loop: CASSWLAGGDTQYF. The CDR3 region has the DNA TGTGCCAGCAGCTGGCTAGCGGGGGGAGATACGCAGTATTTT. The V gene is TRBV7-2, the J gene TRBJ2-3; 11 positions match TRBD2. This CDR3 spans 14 amino acids. V was clipped by 4 bases and J by 5 bases; unmatched bases: 2. Looked up from germline, CDR1 is SGHTA and CDR2 is FQGNSA. Together with reference TRBV7-2 and TRBJ2-3, the CDR3 gives the full variable domain: GAGVSQSPSNKVTEKGKDVELRCDPISGHTALYWYRQSLGQGLEFLIYFQGNSAPDKSGLPSDRFSAERTGGSVSTLTIQRTQQEDSAVYLCASSWLAGGDTQYFGPGTRLTVL.

This clonotype showed up many times. CDR3 coding DNA: TGTGCCAGCAGCCCGCGGGACAGGGGTAATGAGCAGTTCTTC. This translates into CASSPRDRGNEQFF. V gene TRBV7-9 combines with J gene TRBJ2-1, with TRBD1 matching 10 bases. Per germline, CDR1 SEHNR and CDR2 FQNEAQ (reference sequence). The V gene end was trimmed by 5 bases and the J gene end by 7 bases; junction bases not matched to a gene: 5. CDR3 length equals 14 residues.

The chain links TRBV6-6 to TRBJ1-3, with a tentative D call TRBD1 (5 bases). Looked up from germline, CDR1 is MNHNY and CDR2 is SVGAGI (reference sequence). V lost 9 bases and J 1 base, leaving 10 bases between the germline ends. The CDR3 contains 13 residues. The CDR3 sequence is CASQGLSGNTIYF. CDR3 coding DNA: TGTGCCAGTCAGGGTCTTTCTGGAAACACCATATATTTT.

This rearrangement joins TRBV28 to TRBJ2-3; a weak D match, TRBD1 (5 bases). From germline, CDR1 is MDHEN and CDR2 SYDVKM. Trimming left V 3 bases short and J 4 bases short, with 14 bases between. The CDR3 sequence is 15 residues long. The CDR3 loop is CASSFGRAYADTQYF. The CDR3 nucleotides are TGTGCCAGCAGTTTCGGCAGGGCATACGCAGATACGCAGTATTTT.

This clonotype was recorded a few times. The rearrangement joins TRBV7-2 to TRBJ2-6; D ambiguous. The CDR3 length is 15 residues. Germline loops: CDR1 SGHTA, CDR2 FQGNSA. With 6 bases removed from V and 0 bases from J, the gap between germline ends came to 9 bases. CDR3 in DNA: TGTGCCAGCAGATGGACCAACTCTGGGGCCAACGTCCTGACTTTC. Encoded protein: CASRWTNSGANVLTF.

This clonotype was counted between two and nine times. The V gene is TRBV3-1, the J gene TRBJ2-2; possibly TRBD2 for D (5 bases). The CDR3 has 13 amino acids. Germline CDR1 and CDR2: LGHDT and YNNKEL (reference sequence). Trimming stripped 7 bases from V and 7 bases from J, with 13 bases between. The CDR3 protein is CASIADRGGELFF. In DNA form, the CDR3 reads TGTGCCAGCATCGCGGACCGGGGCGGGGAGCTGTTTTTT.

This clonotype was counted ten times or more. The V and J genes are TRBV3-1 and TRBJ1-6; D remains unclear. The CDR3 is 13 residues long. Germline CDR1 reads LGHDT; CDR2 reads YNNKEL (reference sequence). Trimming took off 0 bases at V and 10 bases at J, with 7 bases between the two ends. CDR3: CASSQDTASPLHF. The CDR3 DNA reads TGTGCCAGCAGCCAAGATACCGCCTCACCCCTCCACTTT.

The chain employs TRBV4-3 and TRBJ1-1, with D maybe TRBD1 (5 bases). Germline V gene lookup returns CDR1 LGHNA and CDR2 YSLEER. There are 15 residues in the CDR3. V was cut by 0 bases and J by 6 bases, with 14 bases left in between. CDR3 nucleotides: TGCGCCAGCAGCCAAGAGTTTGCGACAGCGGCTGAAGCTTTCTTT. It codes for CASSQEFATAAEAFF.

V and J are TRBV20-1 and TRBJ2-2, with D possibly being TRBD1 (6 bases). Germline values: CDR1 DFQATT, CDR2 SNEGSKA (reference sequence). With 4 bases removed from V and 0 bases from J, the gap between germline ends came to 9 bases. The CDR3 totals 14 residues. CDR3 sequence (DNA): TGCAGTGCTAAGAACAGGGCGAACACCGGGGAGCTGTTTTTT. Translating it yields CSAKNRANTGELFF.